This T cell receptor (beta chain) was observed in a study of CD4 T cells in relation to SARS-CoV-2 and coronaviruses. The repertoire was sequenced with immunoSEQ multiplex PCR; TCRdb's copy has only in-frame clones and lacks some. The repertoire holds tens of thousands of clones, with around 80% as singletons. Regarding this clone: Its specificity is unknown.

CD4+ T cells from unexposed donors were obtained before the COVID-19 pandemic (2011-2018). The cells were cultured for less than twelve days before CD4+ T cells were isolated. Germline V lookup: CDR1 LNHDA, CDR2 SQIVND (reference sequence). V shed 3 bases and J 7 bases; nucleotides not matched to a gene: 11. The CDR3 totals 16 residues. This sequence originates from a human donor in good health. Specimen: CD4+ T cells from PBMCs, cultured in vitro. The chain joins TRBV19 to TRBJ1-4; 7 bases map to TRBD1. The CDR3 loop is CASSMPHRGGGEKLFF. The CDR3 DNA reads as TGTGCCAGTAGTATGCCCCACAGGGGCGGGGGTGAAAAACTGTTTTTT.